The 3 T cell receptor beta chains in this list originate from one sample, sequenced in a study of tumor and adjacent non-tumor tissue in lung cancer. The library came from three nested PCR rounds adapted from ARM-PCR protocols. From the multiplex PCR reads, TCRdb called clonotypes with MiXCR, one entry per CDR3 protein. Counted here are 90,000 to 130,000 distinct CDR3 sequences, over 75% occurring once; the ten biggest clones make up 22%. The template was RNA from unsorted bulk tissue. Sequencing was carried out using lung tumor tissue. Receptors were obtained from an older man with non-small cell lung cancer.

A remark on this clonotype: An end of the junction differs from the germline gene, which may be a read error. The CDR3 sequence: CAISLDRAQARGQYF. The CDR3 DNA is TGTGCCATCAGCTTAGATCGGGCCCAGGCTCGCGGGCAGTACTTC. The chain couples TRBV11-3 to TRBJ2-7; D ambiguous. The CDR3 spans 15 residues. Germline V CDR1 and CDR2: SGHNT, YENEEA.

This clonotype was seen just once. An end of the junction does not agree with germline; a read error may underlie this. The chain has TRBV29-1 and TRBJ1-2; TRBD1 matches 8 bases. The CDR3 covers 11 residues. The V gene's germline CDR1 is SQVTM and CDR2 ANQGSEA. The CDR3 DNA reads as TGCAGCAGGCAACAGGGGGTTGGTTACACATTC. As protein: CSRQQGVGYTF.

About this clonotype itself: Here the CDR3 omits its conserved ending phenylalanine or tryptophan, so a read error is the likely source. The chain carries TRBV11-2 and TRBJ2-2; 12 bases line up with TRBD2. The CDR3 is 15 amino acids. CDR1 SGHAT and CDR2 FQNNGV come from the germline V gene. CDR3 in amino acids: CGSSPLAGGTGELFS. CDR3 nucleotides: TGTGGCAGCAGCCCCCTAGCGGGAGGGACCGGGGAGCTGTTTTCT.